This T cell receptor beta chain was sequenced in a study of blood T cell repertoires in COVID-19. Study background: COVID-19 samples from acute and convalescent phases originated in the United States, Italy and Spain. In each case, the material was cDNA or gDNA derived from T cells, B-cell-depleted T cells, or PBMCs.

Trimming shortened V by 3 bases and J by 4 bases, and 6 bases separated the two germline ends. CDR3 size: 12 residues. In germline, CDR1 is SGHNT, CDR2 YYREEE (reference sequence). This clone was observed once. Source study methods: For nucleated cells, counts were estimated from reference gene primer amplification. The table came from immunoSEQ multiplex PCR; TCRdb's copy has only in-frame clones and leaves some out. V, J and clone size were drawn from that table, and D and trimming were deduced from the DNA. In the table there are under 300,000 clones, 84% of which are singletons. This chain joins TRBV5-4 and TRBJ2-3; D is uncertain. Input material: peripheral blood. The TCR sequence derives from a man aged 45-65 years with acute or convalescent COVID-19. This CDR3 reads CASSSQSDTQYF. The CDR3, as DNA: TGTGCCAGCAGCTCCCAGTCAGATACGCAGTATTTT.